The clone carrying this T cell receptor (beta chain) was observed a few times. What it recognizes is unknown. Libraries for TCR beta were made by quantitative 5'-RACE with molecular barcodes. TCRdb reprocessed the 5' RACE reads via MiXCR and lists one record per CDR3 protein. The sample contains about 340,000 distinct CDR3 sequences, 14% to 15% of which appear only once. These data are taken from a study of CD8 T cells in ankylosing spondylitis. General study results and limits: Those disease-linked clones were CD8+; they were also relatively rare in peripheral blood. Seemingly distinctive of ankylosing spondylitis blood was a TCR beta motif formed by eight highly homologous variants.

The CDR3 spans 13 residues. Deletions cut 1 base from V and 4 bases from J, with 8 bases between. Looked up from germline, CDR1 is SGHRS and CDR2 is YFSETQ. The source of this sequence is a male donor with ankylosing spondylitis or in good health (not recorded which). The V and J genes are TRBV5-1 and TRBJ1-2; D is undetermined. Material: blood, either unsorted or a sorted T cell fraction (not recorded which). CDR3 DNA: TGCGCCAGCAGCTTGAATGGGCTCTATGGCTACACCTTC. Translation: CASSLNGLYGYTF.